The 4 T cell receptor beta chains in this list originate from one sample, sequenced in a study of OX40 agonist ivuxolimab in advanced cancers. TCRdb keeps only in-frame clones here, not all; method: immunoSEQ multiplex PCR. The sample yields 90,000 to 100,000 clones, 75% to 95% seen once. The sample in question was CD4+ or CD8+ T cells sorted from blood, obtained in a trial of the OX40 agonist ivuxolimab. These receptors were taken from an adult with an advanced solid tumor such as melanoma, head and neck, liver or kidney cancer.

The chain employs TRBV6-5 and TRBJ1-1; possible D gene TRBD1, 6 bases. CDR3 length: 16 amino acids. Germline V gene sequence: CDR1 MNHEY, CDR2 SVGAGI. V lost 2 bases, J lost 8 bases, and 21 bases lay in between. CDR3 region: CASSYGGSPLSSEAFF. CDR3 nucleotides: TGTGCCAGCAGTTACGGGGGCAGTCCTTTATCGTCAGAAGCTTTCTTT.

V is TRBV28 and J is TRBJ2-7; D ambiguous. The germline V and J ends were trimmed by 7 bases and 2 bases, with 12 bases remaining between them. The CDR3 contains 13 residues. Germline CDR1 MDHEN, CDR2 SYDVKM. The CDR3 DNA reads TGTGCCAGCACAAGACCGACGACCTACGAGCAGTACTTC. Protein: CASTRPTTYEQYF.

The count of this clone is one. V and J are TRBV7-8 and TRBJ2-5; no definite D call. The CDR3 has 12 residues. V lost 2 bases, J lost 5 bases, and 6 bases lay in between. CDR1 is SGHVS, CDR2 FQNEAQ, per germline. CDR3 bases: TGTGCCAGCAGCTTAAAGAGTGAGACCCAGTACTTC. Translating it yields CASSLKSETQYF.

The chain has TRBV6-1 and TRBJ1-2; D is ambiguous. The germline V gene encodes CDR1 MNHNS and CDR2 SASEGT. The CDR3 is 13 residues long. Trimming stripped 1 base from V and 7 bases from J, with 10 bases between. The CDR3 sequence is CASSEVGKIGYTF. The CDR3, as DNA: TGTGCCAGCAGTGAAGTTGGTAAGATTGGCTACACCTTC.